This section outlines one T cell receptor beta chain sequence together with its context. The germline V gene has CDR1 MGHDK and CDR2 SYGVNS. Trimming took 1 base from V and 5 from J, leaving 15 bases between them. The CDR3 sequence is 15 residues long. The data were obtained in a study of blood T cell repertoires in COVID-19. For the study at large: From the United States, Italy and Spain came samples of acute and convalescent COVID-19. PBMCs, B-cell-depleted T cells, or T cells provided the cDNA or gDNA that made up the material.

Source study methods: Amplification from reference gene primers served as the basis for estimated nucleated cell counts. Sequencing used immunoSEQ multiplex PCR; TCRdb keeps in-frame clones, though not all of them. V, J and clone size reflect that table, while D and trimming were determined from the DNA. The repertoire holds about 240,000 clones, roughly 77% seen once, with 2.5% to 4% in the top ten. The rearrangement joins TRBV25-1 to TRBJ2-7; maybe TRBD1 (5 bases). Specimen: peripheral blood. The TCR originated in a woman of 80 years or more with acute or convalescent COVID-19. The chain's CDR3 is CASSEWGRATHEQYF. For the CDR3, the DNA is TGTGCCAGCAGTGAATGGGGCAGGGCTACCCACGAGCAGTACTTC.